Listed here are 18 T cell receptor beta chains from one sample, sequenced in a study of cytomegalovirus exposure and HLA in healthy donors. Both 60 Vbeta primers and 13 Jbeta primers went into the PCR. TCRdb's copy holds only in-frame clones and misses some; the assay was immunoSEQ multiplex PCR. Among 150,000 to 200,000 clones listed, around 80% were seen once. Sequenced input: PBMCs. Source of these receptors: a man between 18 and 35 years old in good health and CMV-seronegative.

The V call is TRBV7-2, the J call TRBJ2-4; 13 positions match TRBD2. J was trimmed by 3 bases and V by 5 bases; bases with no gene match: 7. The CDR3 length is 17 residues. Germline V gene lookup returns CDR1 SGHTA and CDR2 FQGNSA. CDR3 in DNA: TGTGCCAGCAGCGCGGGGGGACTAGCGGGGTTCAAAAACATTCAGTACTTC. It is translated as CASSAGGLAGFKNIQYF.

In this sample, this clone turned up a few times. The genes are TRBV29-1 and TRBJ2-1; 7 bases are shared with TRBD2. This CDR3 is built from 16 residues. The J segment lost 4 bases and the V segment lost 0 bases, leaving 9 bases of the junction unmatched. The V gene's germline CDR1 is SQVTM and CDR2 ANQGSEA. The CDR3 region is CSVEDPGAGTYNEQFF. Here the CDR3 DNA reads TGCAGCGTTGAAGACCCCGGAGCGGGAACTTACAATGAGCAGTTCTTC.

In its sample, this clone was seen a few times. The V and J genes are TRBV10-3 and TRBJ2-1; 7 bases are a match to TRBD1. Germline V gene lookup returns CDR1 ENHRY and CDR2 SYGVKD. The CDR3 loop spans 15 amino acids. V lost 3 bases and J lost 7; bases outside the gene matches: 9. The CDR3 spells CAISDRQGRKNEQFF. The CDR3 nucleotides read TGTGCCATCAGTGACCGACAGGGTCGAAAAAATGAGCAGTTCTTC.

The chain combines TRBV11-3 with TRBJ2-7, with a possible D match to TRBD2 (6 bases). The V gene's germline CDR1 is SGHNT and CDR2 YENEEA. The CDR3 covers 12 residues. Trimming shortened V by 2 bases and J by 6 bases, and 8 bases separated the two germline ends. The CDR3 loop is CASSLPGGEQYF. The DNA of the CDR3 is TGTGCCAGCAGCTTACCCGGGGGCGAGCAGTACTTC. The variable domain in full, with the rest retrieved from reference TRBV11-3 and TRBJ2-7, is EAGVVQSPRYKIIEKKQPVAFWCNPISGHNTLYWYLQNLGQGPELLIRYENEEAVDDSQLPKDRFSAERLKGVDSTLKIQPAELGDSAVYLCASSLPGGEQYFGPGTRLTVT.

The chain has TRBV27 and TRBJ2-5; 8 nucleotides match TRBD2. Germline V gene data show CDR1 as MNHEY and CDR2 as SMNVEV (reference sequence). This CDR3 has 17 residues. The V and J ends lost 6 bases and 2 bases, in that order; junction bases with no gene match: 14. The CDR3 is CASRANSGGVGQETQYF. In DNA, the CDR3 is TGTGCCAGCAGAGCGAACAGCGGGGGCGTGGGGCAAGAGACCCAGTACTTC.

The chain links TRBV2 to TRBJ1-1; D possibly corresponds to TRBD1 (5 bases). Trimming took off 4 bases at V and 6 bases at J, with 15 bases between the two ends. The germline V gene encodes CDR1 SNHLY and CDR2 FYNNEI. The CDR3 runs 14 residues. DNA for the CDR3: TGTGCCAGCAGTGGTGACGCGCGGGGGTCTGAAGCTTTCTTT. It encodes CASSGDARGSEAFF.

DNA for the CDR3: TGCAGCCTAGCGCGAGGGACAGTTAGCACAGATACGCAGTATTTT. This gives the protein CSLARGTVSTDTQYF. The V call is TRBV29-1, the J call TRBJ2-3, with D tentatively TRBD1 (7 bases). Between the trimmed V and J ends, which lost 8 bases and 0 bases, there was a span of 18 bases. CDR1 is SQVTM, CDR2 ANQGSEA, per germline. The CDR3 runs 15 residues.

With respect to this clone: The junction and the germline gene differ at one end; a read error may be behind it. The chain combines TRBV4-2 with TRBJ2-1; TRBD2 agrees at 7 bases. Germline V CDR1 and CDR2: LGHNA, YNFKEQ. CDR3 length equals 15 residues. CDR3 coding DNA: TGTGCCAGCAGCTTGGATCCCCCACCAAGCGGGGAGCCGGTCTTC. Residues: CASSLDPPPSGEPVF.

The chain couples TRBV5-1 to TRBJ2-2; a weak D match, TRBD1 (5 bases). The CDR3 totals 14 residues. Trimming cost V 4 bases and J 7 bases, with 14 bases left between them. The V gene's germline CDR1 is SGHRS and CDR2 YFSETQ. CDR3 sequence: CASSPGLENGELFF. CDR3 bases: TGCGCCAGCAGCCCAGGGCTCGAGAACGGGGAGCTGTTTTTT.

The chain has TRBV4-1 and TRBJ1-1; 7 positions match TRBD1. V gave up 4 bases and J gave up 4 bases; unmatched junction bases: 12. This CDR3 is built from 16 residues. Germline CDR1 and CDR2: MGHRA and YSYEKL. In DNA form, the CDR3 reads TGCGCCAGCAGCCCTGGAGGGACAGCTGTGGTCACTGAAGCTTTCTTT. Residues: CASSPGGTAVVTEAFF.

The chain employs TRBV5-4 and TRBJ2-3; 7 bases agree with TRBD2. Germline-derived CDR1 and CDR2 are SGHNT and YYREEE (reference sequence). Trimming took 1 base from V and 0 from J; bases not matched to a gene: 5. CDR3 length equals 16 residues. The CDR3 nucleotides are TGTGCCAGCAGCTTGAGACTAGCAAAGAGCACAGATACGCAGTATTTT. This sequence encodes CASSLRLAKSTDTQYF.

This clone has a handful of counts. The CDR3 DNA reads as TGCGCCAGCAGCTTCGGAGTTAGCCCCTTAGTAGATACGCAGTATTTT. This translates into CASSFGVSPLVDTQYF. The gene calls are TRBV5-1 and TRBJ2-3; D uncertain. V lost 2 bases, J lost 5 bases, and 18 bases lay in between. This CDR3 has 16 residues. Per the germline V gene, CDR1 is SGHRS and CDR2 is YFSETQ.

The chain has TRBV19 and TRBJ1-5, with unresolved D. Germline CDR1 is LNHDA and CDR2 is SQIVND (reference sequence). The CDR3 consists of 13 residues. V was trimmed by 2 bases and J by 4 bases, leaving 6 bases between them. CDR3 DNA: TGTGCCAGTAGTATACGAGAAAATCAGCCCCAGCATTTT. It translates to CASSIRENQPQHF. The full variable domain, its missing parts supplied by reference TRBV19 and TRBJ1-5, is DGGITQSPKYLFRKEGQNVTLSCEQNLNHDAMYWYRQDPGQGLRLIYYSQIVNDFQKGDIAEGYSVSREKKESFPLTVTSAQKNPTAFYLCASSIRENQPQHFGDGTRLSIL.

V and J are TRBV6-1 and TRBJ2-4; TRBD2 agrees at 9 bases. V trimming: 1 base; J trimming: 0 bases; junction bases outside the gene matches: 7. CDR1 and CDR2 from the germline V gene are MNHNS and SASEGT. The CDR3 spans 18 residues. The CDR3 DNA reads TGTGCCAGCAGTGAAGGGTTAGCGGGAGTGTTAGCCAAAAACATTCAGTACTTC. Translating gives CASSEGLAGVLAKNIQYF.

This clone appeared once. The genes are TRBV4-1 and TRBJ2-1, with TRBD2 as a possible D gene (6 bases). In germline, CDR1 is MGHRA, CDR2 YSYEKL. This CDR3 has 17 amino acids. V was cut by 0 bases and J by 2 bases, with 14 bases left in between. The chain's CDR3 is CASSQDTGGGTYNEQFF. The CDR3 bases are TGCGCCAGCAGCCAAGATACGGGCGGCGGGACCTACAATGAGCAGTTCTTC.

A few counts support this clone. The chain employs TRBV27 and TRBJ2-1; D might be TRBD2 (6 bases). Trimming left V 7 bases short and J 1 base short, with 11 bases between. This CDR3 contains 14 residues. CDR1 and CDR2 (germline): MNHEY, SMNVEV (reference sequence). The CDR3 region is CASKRAGSYNEQFF. The CDR3 nucleotides read TGTGCCAGCAAGCGGGCTGGGTCCTACAATGAGCAGTTCTTC.

The V and J genes are TRBV7-2 and TRBJ2-7, with D possibly being TRBD2 (6 bases). CDR1 SGHTA and CDR2 FQGNSA come from the germline V gene. Trimming stripped 2 bases from V and 6 bases from J, with 11 bases between. The CDR3 is 13 amino acids. In nucleotides, the CDR3 is TGTGCCAGCAGCTTAATGCGGGGTACCGAGCAGTACTTC. Amino acids: CASSLMRGTEQYF. Variable domain in full (rest from reference TRBV7-2 and TRBJ2-7): GAGVSQSPSNKVTEKGKDVELRCDPISGHTALYWYRQSLGQGLEFLIYFQGNSAPDKSGLPSDRFSAERTGGSVSTLTIQRTQQEDSAVYLCASSLMRGTEQYFGPGTRLTVT.

This clone appeared a single time. The chain employs TRBV5-1 and TRBJ1-1; TRBD1 is a possible D gene (6 bases). The germline V and J ends were trimmed by 6 bases and 5 bases, with 23 bases remaining between them. This CDR3 region has 16 residues. Per germline, CDR1 SGHRS and CDR2 YFSETQ. The CDR3 reads CASNLQYVSRGTEAFF. DNA of the CDR3: TGCGCCAGCAATCTACAATACGTTTCCAGGGGTACTGAAGCTTTCTTT.